This T cell receptor beta chain was captured in a study of spatial heterogeneity in lung cancer. Background on the study: Sequencing covered available follow-up PBMC samples collected a median of approximately 2 years after resection.

The study's findings and limits: Follow-up blood showed ubiquitous expanded tumor TCRs less than blood at resection did.

This CDR3 is built from 14 residues. Germline loops: CDR1 MNHNY, CDR2 SVGAGI (reference sequence). A note on this clonotype: Its antigen remains unidentified. Being one base from a much bigger clone, this may be a read error.

TCRdb called the 5' RACE reads again in MiXCR, with one record for every CDR3 protein. The table has some 120,000 distinct CDR3 sequences, 9% to 15% seen once. Time point meaning: blood at routine non-recurrence follow-up after resection. Extraction of whole RNA from tumor, nontumor lung or frozen PBMC preceded unsorted sequencing. The starting material was PBMCs, obtained at follow-up. The V and J genes are TRBV6-6 and TRBJ1-1; D ambiguous. This sequence was found in a male donor with early-stage non-small cell lung cancer. The CDR3 loop is CANSYGAMNTEAFF. The DNA for the CDR3 is TGTGCCAACAGTTACGGAGCCATGAACACTGAAGCTTTCTTT.